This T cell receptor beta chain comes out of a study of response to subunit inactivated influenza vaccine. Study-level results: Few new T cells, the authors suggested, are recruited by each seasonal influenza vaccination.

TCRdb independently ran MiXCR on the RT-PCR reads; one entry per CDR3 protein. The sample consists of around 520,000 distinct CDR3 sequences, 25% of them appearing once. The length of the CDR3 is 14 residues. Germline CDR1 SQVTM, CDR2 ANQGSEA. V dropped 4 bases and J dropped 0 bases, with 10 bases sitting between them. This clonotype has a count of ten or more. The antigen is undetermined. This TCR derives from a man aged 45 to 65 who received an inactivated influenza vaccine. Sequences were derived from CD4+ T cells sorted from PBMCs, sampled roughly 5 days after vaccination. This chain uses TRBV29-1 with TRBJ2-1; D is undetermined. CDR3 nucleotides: TGCAGCGTTGCGGGTCGGATCTCCTACAATGAGCAGTTCTTC. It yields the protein CSVAGRISYNEQFF.